Below are 31 T cell receptor beta chains sequenced from a single sample in a study of T cells in Graves' hyperthyroidism and ophthalmopathy. RNA transcripts yielded amplified TCR beta CDR3 regions. Primed by the HTBI set, a first-round RT-PCR was run on the TCR CDR3. TCRdb re-derived calls from the multiplex PCR reads in MiXCR, one entry per CDR3 protein. The sample has hundreds of thousands of distinct CDR3 sequences, about 45% seen once. The sequenced sample was peripheral blood or thyroid tissue (not recorded which). Receptors originate from a woman aged 18-29 years with Graves' hyperthyroidism.

The chain combines TRBV7-3 with TRBJ2-2, with 7 bases identical to TRBD1. The CDR3 has 17 amino acids. Unmatched junction bases numbered 10, after V lost 5 bases and J lost 1 base. Germline V gene data show CDR1 as SGHTA and CDR2 as FQGTGA. The CDR3 is CASSTTLGQRNTGELFF. The CDR3 region has the DNA TGTGCCAGCAGCACAACCCTGGGACAGAGGAACACCGGGGAGCTGTTTTTT.

Many counts were recorded for this clonotype. V usage is TRBV10-3 and J usage is TRBJ2-6; D is perhaps TRBD2 (6 bases). The CDR3 runs to 14 residues. Germline loops: CDR1 ENHRY, CDR2 SYGVKD. V was trimmed by 8 bases and J by 4 bases, leaving 12 bases between them. The CDR3: CAIGGDSGANVLTF. The CDR3 nucleotides are TGTGCCATCGGCGGGGACTCGGGGGCCAACGTCCTGACTTTC.

V and J are TRBV7-2 and TRBJ2-7, with D tentatively TRBD2 (6 bases). Germline CDR1 reads SGHTA; CDR2 reads FQGNSA. V dropped 6 bases and J dropped 0 bases, with 12 bases sitting between them. This CDR3 comprises 14 residues. The CDR3 bases are TGTGCCAGCAGGCGGGACCCCCACTCCTACGAGCAGTACTTC. Translating gives CASRRDPHSYEQYF.

In its sample, this clonotype was seen a few times. The junction shows a germline mismatch at one end, possibly a read error. CDR3 amino acids: CASSEERDDEQYF. DNA of the CDR3: TGTGCCAGCAGTGAAGAGCGGGATGACGAGCAGTACTTC. This sequence joins TRBV10-3 and TRBJ2-7, with 7 bases that match TRBD2. CDR1 ENHRY and CDR2 SYGVKD come from the germline V gene. The CDR3 consists of 13 residues.

The V and J genes are TRBV10-3 and TRBJ1-1; 10 positions match TRBD1. Per the germline V gene, CDR1 is ENHRY and CDR2 is SYGVKD. The CDR3 length is 16 residues. V gave up 4 bases and J gave up 5 bases; unmatched junction bases: 10. CDR3 coding DNA: TGTGCCATCAGTGCAAGGACAGGGGGAATTTGGACTGAAGCTTTCTTT. Amino acids: CAISARTGGIWTEAFF.

This clonotype appeared many times. The chain couples TRBV2 to TRBJ1-4, with TRBD1 matching 9 bases. CDR1 and CDR2 from the germline V gene are SNHLY and FYNNEI. The V and J ends lost 8 bases and 7 bases, in that order; junction bases with no gene match: 11. The CDR3 is made up of 15 amino acids. The CDR3 region has the DNA TGTGCCAGCCGGGACAGGGAAAGGCGCGGTGAAAAACTGTTTTTT. This encodes CASRDRERRGEKLFF.

The chain couples TRBV24-1 to TRBJ2-2; 7 positions match TRBD2. The junction had 14 bases not matched to a gene; V was cut back by 3 bases and J by 11 bases. Germline CDR1 KGHDR, CDR2 SFDVKD. The CDR3 covers 16 residues. The CDR3: CATSDTPRTRNGELFF. CDR3 nucleotides: TGTGCCACCAGTGATACCCCGAGGACTAGGAACGGTGAGCTGTTTTTT.

The chain recombines TRBV7-2 with TRBJ2-7, with TRBD2 matching 9 bases. The V gene end was trimmed by 6 bases and the J gene end by 7 bases; junction bases not matched to a gene: 13. The CDR3 contains 15 residues. The germline V gene has CDR1 SGHTA and CDR2 FQGNSA. CDR3 in DNA: TGTGCCAGCAGGGTTCTCGGCGGGAGGGTTGAAGAGCAGTACTTC. Its protein is CASRVLGGRVEEQYF.

On this clonotype: Just one base apart from a much larger clone, this may be a read error. Because the CDR3 is missing its conserved closing phenylalanine or tryptophan, this is likely a read error. The chain carries TRBV20-1 and TRBJ1-5, with 8 bases lining up with TRBD1. Trimming took 6 bases from V and 5 from J; bases not matched to a gene: 6. CDR1 is DFQATT, CDR2 SNEGSKA, per germline (reference sequence). This CDR3 comprises 13 residues. CDR3 loop: CSAVTGVDQPQHY. The CDR3, as DNA: TGCAGTGCAGTGACAGGGGTCGATCAGCCCCAGCATTAT.

The V call is TRBV7-9, the J call TRBJ1-1, with 9 nucleotides matching TRBD1. J lost 5 bases, V lost 8 bases, and 12 bases had no gene match. The CDR3 contains 15 residues. The V gene's germline CDR1 is SEHNR and CDR2 FQNEAQ (reference sequence). This CDR3 reads CASSPGTGFGTEAFF. Written as DNA, the CDR3 is TGTGCCAGCTCCCCCGGGACAGGGTTTGGGACTGAAGCTTTCTTT.

This clonotype was observed many times. A junction end diverges from the germline sequence, so it may reflect a read error. The chain joins TRBV7-7 to TRBJ1-1; D is uncertain. The V gene's germline CDR1 is SSHAT and CDR2 FNYEAQ (reference sequence). The CDR3 length is 13 residues. CDR3 amino acids: CASSLGQHTEAFF. Here the CDR3 DNA reads TGTGCTAGCAGCTTAGGCCAGCACACTGAAGCTTTCTTT.

This clonotype was seen many times. This sequence joins TRBV2 and TRBJ1-4; maybe TRBD1 (5 bases). CDR1 and CDR2 from the germline V gene are SNHLY and FYNNEI. V was pared by 1 base and J by 5 bases, with 11 bases between. This CDR3 comprises 15 residues. This CDR3 is CASSEGGGDNEKLFF. In DNA, the CDR3 is TGTGCCAGCAGTGAAGGCGGAGGGGACAATGAAAAACTGTTTTTT.

This chain links TRBV19 with TRBJ2-6; D remains unclear. The CDR3 is 14 residues long. V was clipped by 3 bases and J by 4 bases, with 7 bases between them. Germline V lookup: CDR1 LNHDA, CDR2 SQIVND (reference sequence). The DNA of the CDR3 is TGTGCCAGTAGTATGAGGCCAGGGGCCAACGTCCTGACTTTC. The encoded protein is CASSMRPGANVLTF.

The chain is built from TRBV7-3 and TRBJ2-2; D remains ambiguous. CDR1 and CDR2 (germline): SGHTA, FQGTGA. Deletions cut 6 bases from V and 3 bases from J, with 11 bases between. The CDR3 covers 14 residues. CDR3 sequence (DNA): TGTGCCAGCAGTGGTTTAGGTGACACCGGGGAGCTGTTTTTT. Residues: CASSGLGDTGELFF. Full variable domain (missing parts from reference TRBV7-3 and TRBJ2-2): GAGVSQTPSNKVTEKGKYVELRCDPISGHTALYWYRQSLGQGPEFLIYFQGTGAADDSGLPNDRFFAVRPEGSVSTLKIQRTERGDSAVYLCASSGLGDTGELFFGEGSRLTVL.

Worth noting for this clonotype: Here the CDR3 omits its conserved ending phenylalanine or tryptophan, so a read error is the likely source. This sequence joins TRBV9 and TRBJ2-7; D may correspond to TRBD1 or TRBD2 (5 bases each). This CDR3 has 17 amino acids. Germline values: CDR1 SGDLS, CDR2 YYNGEE. Trimming removed 4 bases from V and 3 bases from J, with 23 bases in between. The CDR3 DNA reads as TGTGCCAGCAGCTTAGGGTCACCGGGACGGACAAGCTACGAGCAGTACCTC. Translation gives CASSLGSPGRTSYEQYL.

This chain joins TRBV24-1 and TRBJ1-3; perhaps TRBD1 as D (6 bases). CDR1 and CDR2 from the germline V gene are KGHDR and SFDVKD. V gave up 4 bases and J gave up 0 bases, with 21 bases separating them. The CDR3 contains 19 residues. The chain's CDR3 is CATSEGGHKRTLSGNTIYF. The CDR3 DNA reads TGTGCCACCAGTGAGGGGGGACATAAGAGAACCCTCTCTGGAAACACCATATATTTT.

This clonotype was detected ten times or more. CDR3: CASSLGQGDEQYF. The CDR3 DNA sequence: TGTGCCAGCAGCCTGGGACAGGGGGACGAGCAGTACTTC. The chain employs TRBV7-6 and TRBJ2-7; 11 bases align to TRBD1. CDR1 and CDR2 from the germline V gene are SGHVS and FNYEAQ. The CDR3 has 13 amino acids. The ends lost 5 bases at V and 5 bases at J; junction bases unmatched: 2.

This clonotype was counted between two and nine times. The chain combines TRBV29-1 with TRBJ2-2, with D uncertain. This CDR3 is built from 15 residues. V was trimmed by 0 bases and J by 6 bases, leaving 14 bases between them. Germline loops: CDR1 SQVTM, CDR2 ANQGSEA. The CDR3 is CSVEDGTVNAGELFF. As DNA, the CDR3 is TGCAGCGTTGAAGATGGCACCGTAAACGCCGGGGAGCTGTTTTTT.

Regarding this clonotype: A much bigger clone sits one base away, suggesting this may be a read error. This chain connects TRBV10-3 to TRBJ1-6; maybe TRBD1 (6 bases). CDR3 length: 14 residues. Looked up from germline, CDR1 is ENHRY and CDR2 is SYGVKD. The CDR3 DNA is TGTGACATCAGGCCCACAGGGCCCGGGTATACCCTCCACTTT. It yields the protein CDIRPTGPGYTLHF.

The table lists this clonotype with many counts. The chain carries TRBV7-9 and TRBJ1-1; D is ambiguous. V lost 4 bases and J 1 base, leaving 7 bases between the germline ends. Germline CDR1 is SEHNR and CDR2 is FQNEAQ (reference sequence). The CDR3 is 13 amino acids. CDR3 residues: CASSSLANTEAFF. CDR3 DNA sequence: TGTGCCAGCAGCTCTCTCGCGAACACTGAAGCTTTCTTT.

The chain is built from TRBV7-2 and TRBJ2-7, with D possibly being TRBD1 or TRBD2 (6 bases each). V shed 3 bases and J shed 2 bases, with 14 bases lying between them. Per the germline V gene, CDR1 is SGHTA and CDR2 is FQGNSA. The CDR3 length is 15 residues. The CDR3 here is CASSLGGGNTYEQYF. CDR3 in DNA: TGTGCCAGCAGCTTGGGGGGCGGAAATACCTACGAGCAGTACTTC.

The V and J genes are TRBV20-1 and TRBJ2-7, with TRBD1 matching 7 bases. This CDR3 contains 15 residues. The junction had 5 bases not matched to a gene; V was cut back by 0 bases and J by 0 bases. Germline-derived CDR1 and CDR2 are DFQATT and SNEGSKA (reference sequence). Here the CDR3 reads CSARDPQGISYEQYF. CDR3 in DNA: TGCAGTGCTAGAGATCCACAGGGGATCTCCTACGAGCAGTACTTC.

This chain connects TRBV29-1 to TRBJ2-2, with 10 bases fitting TRBD1. Germline V CDR1 and CDR2: SQVTM, ANQGSEA. V shed 3 bases, J shed 12 bases, and the junction held 1 base outside the gene matches. This CDR3 region has 11 residues. For the CDR3, the DNA is TGCAGCGTTGAGGACAGGGGGAAGCTGTTTTTT. Translated, it gives CSVEDRGKLFF.

In its sample, this clonotype was seen many times. The chain is built from TRBV24-1 and TRBJ1-4; no definite D call. The CDR3 covers 15 residues. From germline, CDR1 is KGHDR and CDR2 SFDVKD. The germline V and J ends were trimmed by 2 bases and 2 bases, with 8 bases remaining between them. CDR3 protein: CATSDSQATNEKLFF. Written as DNA, the CDR3 is TGTGCCACCAGTGATTCCCAGGCTACTAATGAAAAACTGTTTTTT.

Of note for this clonotype: A read error may explain this, as a much larger clone is one base away. The chain joins TRBV7-8 to TRBJ2-7; TRBD2 agrees at 8 bases. The CDR3 runs to 16 residues. Germline V gene sequence: CDR1 SGHVS, CDR2 FQNEAQ. The CDR3 loop is CASSYLATSASYGQYF. The CDR3 DNA follows: TGTGCCAGCAGCTACTTAGCGACTAGCGCGTCCTACGGGCAGTACTTC.

In this sample, this clonotype turned up many times. The chain employs TRBV24-1 and TRBJ1-2; the match to TRBD1 covers 7 bases. Germline-derived CDR1 and CDR2 are KGHDR and SFDVKD. J was trimmed by 2 bases and V by 4 bases; bases with no gene match: 6. The CDR3 is 15 amino acids. The CDR3 region is CATSDSSTGNYGYTF. In DNA form, the CDR3 reads TGTGCCACCAGTGACTCTTCGACAGGGAACTATGGCTACACCTTC.

This clonotype has just a few counts. The chain recombines TRBV19 with TRBJ1-5; 11 bases map to TRBD1. CDR3 length: 14 residues. J gave up 6 bases and V 6 bases, and 4 bases lay outside the gene matches. Germline V gene lookup returns CDR1 LNHDA and CDR2 SQIVND (reference sequence). CDR3 region: CASSRGQGAQPQHF. In nucleotides, the CDR3 is TGTGCCAGTAGCCGCGGACAGGGGGCTCAGCCCCAGCATTTT.

V is TRBV7-9 and J is TRBJ1-4; D call uncertain. The CDR3 covers 14 residues. The germline V and J ends were trimmed by 2 bases and 8 bases, with 12 bases remaining between them. Germline CDR1 SEHNR, CDR2 FQNEAQ (reference sequence). For the CDR3, the DNA is TGTGCCAGCAGCTTAAGCGGGGTACGGGAAAAACTGTTTTTT. Protein: CASSLSGVREKLFF. Based on the CDR3 plus reference TRBV7-9 and TRBJ1-4, the full variable domain is DTGVSQNPRHKITKRGQNVTFRCDPISEHNRLYWYRQTLGQGPEFLTYFQNEAQLEKSRLLSDRFSAERPKGSFSTLEIQRTEQGDSAMYLCASSLSGVREKLFFGSGTQLSVL.

This chain links TRBV2 with TRBJ1-6, with D maybe TRBD1 (5 bases). The CDR3 is made up of 15 amino acids. CDR1 is SNHLY, CDR2 FYNNEI, per germline. The V end was cut by 7 bases, the J end by 8 bases, with 18 bases between. The CDR3 loop reads CASTLGQGFDSPLHF. CDR3 coding DNA: TGTGCCAGCACCCTGGGGCAGGGATTTGATTCACCCCTCCACTTT.

J is TRBJ1-6 and V is TRBV7-2; the D is unclear. This CDR3 has 16 amino acids. The V gene's germline CDR1 is SGHTA and CDR2 FQGNSA. Trimming shortened V by 6 bases and J by 0 bases, and 12 bases separated the two germline ends. The CDR3 DNA is TGTGCCAGCAGTTTTACGCTCAGCTCCTATAATTCACCCCTCCACTTT. It encodes CASSFTLSSYNSPLHF. The whole variable domain, filled in from reference TRBV7-2 and TRBJ1-6, reads GAGVSQSPSNKVTEKGKDVELRCDPISGHTALYWYRQSLGQGLEFLIYFQGNSAPDKSGLPSDRFSAERTGGSVSTLTIQRTQQEDSAVYLCASSFTLSSYNSPLHFGNGTRLTVT.

This clonotype appeared once. The CDR3 spells CASSSTGGVTEAFF. Written as DNA, the CDR3 is TGTGCCAGCAGTTCGACAGGGGGGGTCACTGAAGCTTTCTTT. The rearrangement uses TRBV27 and TRBJ1-1; 9 bases match TRBD1. Germline trimming cut 4 bases from V and 4 bases from J; bases unmatched to any gene: 4. Germline CDR1 reads MNHEY; CDR2 reads SMNVEV (reference sequence). This CDR3 contains 14 residues.